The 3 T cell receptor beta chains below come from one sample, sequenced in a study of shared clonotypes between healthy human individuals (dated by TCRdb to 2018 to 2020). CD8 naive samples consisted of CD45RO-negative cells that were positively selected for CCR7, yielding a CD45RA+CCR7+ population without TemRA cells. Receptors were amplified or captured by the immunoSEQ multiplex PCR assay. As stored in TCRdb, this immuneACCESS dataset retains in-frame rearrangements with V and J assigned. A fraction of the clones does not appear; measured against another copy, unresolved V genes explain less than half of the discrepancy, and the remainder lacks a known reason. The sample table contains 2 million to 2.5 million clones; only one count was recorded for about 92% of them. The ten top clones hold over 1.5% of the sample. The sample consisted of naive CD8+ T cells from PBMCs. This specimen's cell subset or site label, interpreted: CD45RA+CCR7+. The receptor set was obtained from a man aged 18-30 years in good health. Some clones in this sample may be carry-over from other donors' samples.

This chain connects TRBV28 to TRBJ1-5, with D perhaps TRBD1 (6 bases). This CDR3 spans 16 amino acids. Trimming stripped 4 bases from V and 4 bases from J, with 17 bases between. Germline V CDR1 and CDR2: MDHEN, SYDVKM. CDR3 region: CASSSIPGQPNQPQHF. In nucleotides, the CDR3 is TGTGCCAGCAGTTCCATCCCCGGACAGCCTAATCAGCCCCAGCATTTT. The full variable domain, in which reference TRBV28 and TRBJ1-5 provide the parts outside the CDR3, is DVKVTQSSRYLVKRTGEKVFLECVQDMDHENMFWYRQDPGLGLRLIYFSYDVKMKEKGDIPEGYSVSREKKERFSLILESASTNQTSMYLCASSSIPGQPNQPQHFGDGTRLSIL.

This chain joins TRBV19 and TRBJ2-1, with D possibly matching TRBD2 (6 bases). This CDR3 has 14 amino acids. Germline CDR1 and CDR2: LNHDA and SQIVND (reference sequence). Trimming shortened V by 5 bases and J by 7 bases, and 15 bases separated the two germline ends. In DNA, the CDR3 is TGTGCCAGTAGTCAGCTTTTAGGGAGGAATGAGCAGTTCTTC. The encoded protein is CASSQLLGRNEQFF.

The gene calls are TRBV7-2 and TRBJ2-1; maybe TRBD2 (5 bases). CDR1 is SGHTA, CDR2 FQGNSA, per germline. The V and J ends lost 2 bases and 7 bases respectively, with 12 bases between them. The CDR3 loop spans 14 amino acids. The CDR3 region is CASSLTSLMNEQFF. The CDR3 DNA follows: TGTGCCAGCAGCTTAACTAGTCTAATGAATGAGCAGTTCTTC.